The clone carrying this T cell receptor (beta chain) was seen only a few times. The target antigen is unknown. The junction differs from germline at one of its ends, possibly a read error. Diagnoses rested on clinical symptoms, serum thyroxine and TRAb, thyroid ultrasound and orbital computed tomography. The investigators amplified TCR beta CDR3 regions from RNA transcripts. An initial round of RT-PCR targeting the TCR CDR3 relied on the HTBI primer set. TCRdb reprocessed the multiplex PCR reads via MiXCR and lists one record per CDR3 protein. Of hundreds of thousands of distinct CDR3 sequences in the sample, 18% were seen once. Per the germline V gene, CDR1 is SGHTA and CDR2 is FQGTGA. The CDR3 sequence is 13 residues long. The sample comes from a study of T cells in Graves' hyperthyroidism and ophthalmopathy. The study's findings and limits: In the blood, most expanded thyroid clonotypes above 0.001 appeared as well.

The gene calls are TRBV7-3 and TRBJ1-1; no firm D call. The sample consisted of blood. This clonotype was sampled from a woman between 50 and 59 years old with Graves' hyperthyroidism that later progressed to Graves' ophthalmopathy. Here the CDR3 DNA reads TGTGCCGGCAGCTTAACCCCAAGGGCTGAAGCTTTCTTT. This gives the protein CAGSLTPRAEAFF.